What follows are 14 T cell receptor beta chains derived from one specimen sequenced in a study of regulatory T cells in long-lasting Graves disease. Arm-PCR with iRepertoire HTBI primers amplified the CDR3 regions for these TCR beta libraries. TCRdb called the multiplex PCR reads again in MiXCR, with one record for every CDR3 protein. The sample has hundreds of thousands of distinct CDR3 sequences, 16% seen once. The time point was: newly diagnosed GD, antithyroid drugs for less than 3 months. PBMC-extracted RNA yielded the TCR library. The sample was also linked to a second study, of T cells in Graves' hyperthyroidism and ophthalmopathy.

Sequenced material: peripheral blood mononuclear cells (PBMCs), taken at new diagnosis, from a patient treated with antithyroid drugs. These receptors all stem from a man aged 35 to 55 with Graves disease.

In its sample, this clonotype was seen many times. The junction departs from germline at one end; a sequencing error may be responsible. The CDR3 is CASSHRTGNTDTQYF. CDR3 in DNA: TGTGCCAGCAGCCACCGGACAGGGAACACAGATACGCAGTATTTT. The chain links TRBV5-1 to TRBJ2-3; 8 positions match TRBD1. Germline values: CDR1 SGHRS, CDR2 YFSETQ. The CDR3 is 15 residues long. The entire variable domain, with the rest obtained from reference TRBV5-1 and TRBJ2-3, is as follows: KAGVTQTPRYLIKTRGQQVTLSCSPISGHRSVSWYQQTPGQGLQFLFEYFSETQRNKGNFPGRFSGRQFSNSRSEMNVSTLELGDSALYLCASSHRTGNTDTQYFGPGTRLTVL.

This clonotype was picked up a small number of times. The genes are TRBV5-1 and TRBJ1-3; D remains unclear. Per the germline V gene, CDR1 is SGHRS and CDR2 is YFSETQ. Trimming cost V 1 base and J 0 bases, with 8 bases left between them. The CDR3 consists of 15 residues. CDR3 amino acids: CASSLSAASGNTIYF. The CDR3 DNA follows: TGCGCCAGCAGCTTGAGTGCAGCCTCTGGAAACACCATATATTTT. The complete variable domain, with remaining parts taken from reference TRBV5-1 and TRBJ1-3, reads KAGVTQTPRYLIKTRGQQVTLSCSPISGHRSVSWYQQTPGQGLQFLFEYFSETQRNKGNFPGRFSGRQFSNSRSEMNVSTLELGDSALYLCASSLSAASGNTIYFGEGSWLTVV.

This clonotype has more than one count but fewer than ten. The rearrangement joins TRBV4-1 to TRBJ2-5; 10 bases line up with TRBD1. This CDR3 contains 15 residues. Germline trimming cut 1 base from V and 5 bases from J; bases unmatched to any gene: 4. The germline V gene has CDR1 MGHRA and CDR2 YSYEKL. CDR3 sequence: CASSQVGTGVETQYF. The DNA of the CDR3 is TGCGCCAGCAGCCAAGTGGGGACAGGGGTTGAGACCCAGTACTTC.

In this sample, this clonotype turned up many times. The genes are TRBV12-3 or TRBV12-4 and TRBJ1-1, with a weak D call TRBD1 (6 bases). This CDR3 is built from 10 residues. The V gene lost 10 bases and the J gene lost 10 bases, with 13 bases spanning the gap. The CDR3 DNA reads TGTGCCACCGCAGGGGTAGGAGCTTTCTTT. This sequence encodes CATAGVGAFF.

This clonotype was picked up a small number of times. A far larger clone is one nucleotide away, so this likely arose from a read error. V and J are TRBV12-3 or TRBV12-4 and TRBJ2-3; 7 bases line up with TRBD1. The CDR3 is 13 amino acids. CDR3 DNA: TGTGCCAGCAGTTCCAGGGGGACAGATGCGCAGTATTTT. Amino acids: CASSSRGTDAQYF.

This clonotype has more than one count but fewer than ten. CDR3 loop: CASSQEGCYLYNEQFF. Written as DNA, the CDR3 is TGTGCCAGCAGCCAAGAGGGCTGCTACCTCTACAATGAGCAGTTCTTC. J is TRBJ2-1 and V is TRBV3-2. TRBV3-2 is annotated as a pseudogene. The CDR3 loop spans 16 amino acids.

This clonotype was picked up many times. The chain employs TRBV24-1 and TRBJ1-2; no reliable D call. The CDR3 length is 14 residues. Per the germline V gene, CDR1 is KGHDR and CDR2 is SFDVKD. The ends were cut back, 5 bases at V and 4 bases at J, with 13 bases in the middle. CDR3 bases: TGTGCCACCAGTGCGACCCAGGCGGGCTATGGCTACACCTTC. It yields the protein CATSATQAGYGYTF.

There are many counts of this clonotype. This chain links TRBV2 with TRBJ2-2; D is perhaps TRBD2 (5 bases). This CDR3 comprises 15 residues. CDR1 is SNHLY, CDR2 FYNNEI, per germline. The V and J ends lost 2 bases and 3 bases respectively, with 10 bases between them. In DNA form, the CDR3 reads TGTGCCAGCAGTGAAAGAGGGTTGCACACCGGGGAGCTGTTTTTT. Its translation is CASSERGLHTGELFF.

Ten or more counts support this clonotype. V usage is TRBV7-9 and J usage is TRBJ2-7, with 9 bases identical to TRBD1. The length of the CDR3 is 16 residues. The V gene's germline CDR1 is SEHNR and CDR2 FQNEAQ (reference sequence). V trimming: 1 base; J trimming: 7 bases; junction bases outside the gene matches: 11. The CDR3 sequence: CASSLGRTGALGEQYF. Here the CDR3 DNA reads TGTGCCAGCAGCTTAGGGAGGACAGGGGCCCTGGGGGAGCAGTACTTC. The complete variable domain, with remaining parts taken from reference TRBV7-9 and TRBJ2-7, reads DTGVSQNPRHKITKRGQNVTFRCDPISEHNRLYWYRQTLGQGPEFLTYFQNEAQLEKSRLLSDRFSAERPKGSFSTLEIQRTEQGDSAMYLCASSLGRTGALGEQYFGPGTRLTVT.

This clonotype was seen more than once but under ten times. V gene TRBV6-1 combines with J gene TRBJ2-1; D unclear. The germline gives CDR1 MNHNS, CDR2 SASEGT. The CDR3 loop spans 13 amino acids. The V and J ends lost 7 bases and 2 bases respectively, with 9 bases between them. CDR3 sequence: CASTDRTYNEQFF. In DNA form, the CDR3 reads TGTGCCAGCACGGATAGGACCTACAATGAGCAGTTCTTC.

This clonotype was picked up many times. This chain links TRBV7-2 with TRBJ2-5, with 7 bases lining up with TRBD2. This CDR3 contains 15 residues. Trimming at V came to 2 bases and at J to 5 bases, leaving 8 bases not matched to a gene. Germline V CDR1 and CDR2: SGHTA, FQGNSA. CDR3 sequence: CASSLIVRGWETQYF. The CDR3 coding sequence is TGTGCCAGCAGCTTAATCGTGCGGGGGTGGGAGACCCAGTACTTC. The entire variable domain, with the rest obtained from reference TRBV7-2 and TRBJ2-5, is as follows: GAGVSQSPSNKVTEKGKDVELRCDPISGHTALYWYRQSLGQGLEFLIYFQGNSAPDKSGLPSDRFSAERTGGSVSTLTIQRTQQEDSAVYLCASSLIVRGWETQYFGPGTRLLVL.

This clonotype was counted ten times or more. This chain joins TRBV6-1 and TRBJ2-7; maybe TRBD1 (5 bases). Trimming cost V 1 base and J 2 bases, with 9 bases left between them. The CDR3 loop spans 14 amino acids. Germline V gives CDR1 MNHNS, CDR2 SASEGT. The CDR3 DNA reads TGTGCCAGCAGTGAAGTGTCAGGGCCCTACGAGCAGTACTTC. Amino acid sequence: CASSEVSGPYEQYF.

In its sample, this clonotype was seen a few times. For the CDR3, the DNA is TGTGCCAGCAGTGAAGGGGGGCTCCAGTTCTTC. Translated: CASSEGGLQFF. V gene TRBV2 combines with J gene TRBJ2-1; TRBD1 might be the D (6 bases). With 1 base removed from V and 13 bases from J, the gap between germline ends came to 8 bases. This CDR3 is 11 amino acids long. Germline V gene lookup returns CDR1 SNHLY and CDR2 FYNNEI.

V gene TRBV20-1 combines with J gene TRBJ2-1; 9 positions match TRBD1. This CDR3 spans 12 amino acids. The V and J ends lost 3 bases and 6 bases, in that order; junction bases with no gene match: 0. The germline gives CDR1 DFQATT, CDR2 SNEGSKA (reference sequence). The CDR3 DNA reads TGCAGTGCTAGGACAGGGGGCAATGAGCAGTTCTTC. This codes for CSARTGGNEQFF.